Listed below are T cell receptor beta chains from one sample, sequenced in a study of shared clonotypes between healthy human individuals. The assay was immunoSEQ multiplex PCR, and TCRdb's table has in-frame clones only and misses some. Of 2 million to 2.5 million clones listed, approximately 93% were seen once; the top ten hold 0.3% to 0.4%. The sequencing sample was made of naive CD4+ T cells from PBMCs. These receptors were obtained from a man aged 18 to 29 in good health. Some clones in this sample may be carry-over from other donors' samples. CDR3s include the opening cysteine and the closing phenylalanine or tryptophan. A D gene is named only where the DNA matches it firmly. Clone size is stated in some rows and not others, as once, few, many or a class when expanded.

>TRBJ1-3|.|.|TRBV6-1
CASVRGGSGNTIYF
TGTGCCAGCGTAAGGGGAGGCTCTGGAAACACCATATATTTT
>TRBJ1-1|.|.|TRBV6-5
CASLRGLGGTEAFF
TGTGCCAGCCTCCGGGGCTTAGGTGGCACTGAAGCTTTCTTT
>TRBJ2-1|.|.|TRBV19
CASSTTPVYEQFF
TGTGCCAGTAGTACGACCCCAGTCTATGAGCAGTTCTTC
>TRBJ2-7|.|.|TRBV5-1
CASSAPPGYEQYF
TGCGCCAGCAGCGCCCCTCCCGGTTACGAGCAGTACTTC
>TRBJ2-1|TRBD1|once|TRBV7-2
CASNTGTGTYNEQFF
TGTGCCAGTAACACCGGGACAGGGACTTACAATGAGCAGTTCTTC
>TRBJ1-1|.|.|TRBV13
CASSLGRGTLNTEAFF
TGTGCCAGCAGCCTGGGGCGTGGGACCTTGAACACTGAAGCTTTCTTT
>TRBJ1-5|TRBD1|.|TRBV7-9
CASSITGGSQPQHF
TGTGCCAGCAGCATAACAGGGGGAAGTCAGCCCCAGCATTTT
>TRBJ2-1|TRBD1|.|TRBV6-6
CASSSTGASYNEQFF
TGTGCCAGCAGTTCGACAGGGGCCTCCTACAATGAGCAGTTCTTC
>TRBJ2-3|.|.|TRBV18
CASSPRAGTDTQYF
TGTGCCAGCTCACCACGTGCGGGCACAGATACGCAGTATTTT
>TRBJ2-1|TRBD1|once|TRBV5-4
CASSRGTGASYNEQFF
TGTGCCAGCAGCCGAGGGACAGGGGCATCCTACAATGAGCAGTTCTTC
>TRBJ2-1|TRBD1|.|TRBV28
CASSLSGTGGYNEQFF
TGTGCCAGCAGTTTATCAGGGACAGGGGGCTACAATGAGCAGTTCTTC
>TRBJ2-5|.|.|TRBV6-5
CASSLLGGAKETQYF
TGTGCCAGCAGTTTACTAGGAGGCGCAAAGGAGACCCAGTACTTC
>TRBJ1-2|.|.|TRBV28
CASRRAPLYGYTF
TGTGCCAGCCGGAGGGCCCCGCTCTATGGCTACACCTTC
>TRBJ1-4|.|.|TRBV15
CATSRGSGGSEKLFF
TGTGCCACCAGCAGAGGGAGTGGGGGAAGTGAAAAACTGTTTTTT
>TRBJ1-1|.|.|TRBV27
CASSLKFGQYYTEAFF
TGTGCCAGCAGTTTAAAATTTGGACAATATTACACTGAAGCTTTCTTT
>TRBJ2-3|.|.|TRBV5-4
CASSLRGAGTDTQYF
TGTGCCAGCAGCTTGCGGGGGGCTGGCACAGATACGCAGTATTTT
>TRBJ1-3|.|.|TRBV5-1
CASSLDSAMGNTIYF
TGCGCCAGCAGCTTGGATTCTGCAATGGGAAACACCATATATTTT
>TRBJ2-1|TRBD2|.|TRBV11-1
CASSGGTSGIVFNEQFF
TGTGCCAGCAGCGGCGGGACTAGCGGGATAGTATTCAATGAGCAGTTCTTC
>TRBJ2-5|.|.|TRBV28
CASRSSGETQYF
TGTGCCAGCAGGTCCTCCGGGGAGACCCAGTACTTC
>TRBJ2-7|.|.|TRBV5-1
CASSFGDTSYEQYF
TGCGCCAGCAGCTTCGGGGACACTTCCTACGAGCAGTACTTC
>TRBJ1-2|TRBD1|.|TRBV4-2
CASSRQGQEDYGYTF
TGTGCCAGCAGCCGCCAGGGACAGGAGGACTATGGCTACACCTTC
>TRBJ1-1|.|.|TRBV19
CATTSWANTEAFF
TGTGCCACTACCTCCTGGGCGAACACTGAAGCTTTCTTT
>TRBJ2-7|.|.|TRBV5-1
CASRPDRQYYEQYF
TGCGCCAGCAGGCCCGATAGGCAGTACTACGAGCAGTACTTC
>TRBJ2-5|TRBD2|.|TRBV9
CASSVTSGIQETQYF
TGTGCCAGCAGCGTTACTAGCGGGATCCAAGAGACCCAGTACTTC
>TRBJ1-4|.|.|TRBV15
CATSSRQLVEKLFF
TGTGCCACCAGCAGCAGACAGTTAGTGGAAAAACTGTTTTTT
>TRBJ2-1|.|.|TRBV11-2
CASSGGSSYNEQFF
TGTGCCAGCAGCGGGGGTAGCTCCTACAATGAGCAGTTCTTC
>TRBJ2-7|.|.|TRBV27
CASSVVAGISYEQYF
TGTGCCAGCAGTGTAGTTGCGGGAATCTCCTACGAGCAGTACTTC
>TRBJ2-2|.|.|TRBV15
CATSSFQGSGTGELFF
TGTGCCACCAGCAGTTTCCAGGGCAGTGGCACCGGGGAGCTGTTTTTT
>TRBJ2-2|.|.|TRBV5-4
CASSLGWSRELFF
TGTGCCAGCAGCTTGGGGTGGAGTAGGGAGCTGTTTTTT
>TRBJ2-3|TRBD2|.|TRBV5-1
CASTLLAKTSTDTQYF
TGCGCCAGCACCCTACTAGCGAAGACTAGCACAGATACGCAGTATTTT
>TRBJ1-2|TRBD1|.|TRBV18
CASSGDSTYGYTF
TGTGCCAGCTCAGGGGACAGCACATATGGCTACACCTTC
>TRBJ2-1|TRBD2|.|TRBV4-2
CASSQGLAGGVVDEQFF
TGTGCCAGCAGCCAAGGATTAGCGGGAGGTGTGGTTGATGAGCAGTTCTTC
>TRBJ1-1|TRBD1|.|TRBV7-9
CASSAGGYGTEAFF
TGTGCCAGCAGCGCAGGGGGGTATGGCACTGAAGCTTTCTTT
>TRBJ2-3|.|.|TRBV6-4
CASSGRGLDPNTQYF
TGTGCCAGCAGTGGGAGGGGTCTCGATCCAAATACGCAGTATTTT
>TRBJ2-2|.|.|TRBV7-2
CASSPGGSGIGELFF
TGTGCCAGCAGCCCAGGGGGTAGCGGGATCGGGGAGCTGTTTTTT
>TRBJ1-4|.|.|TRBV2
CASLEGEYANEKLFF
TGTGCCAGCTTAGAAGGGGAATATGCTAATGAAAAACTGTTTTTT
>TRBJ2-7|.|.|TRBV6-5
CASRESNSYEQYF
TGTGCCAGCAGAGAGAGCAACTCCTACGAGCAGTACTTC
>TRBJ1-4|TRBD1|.|TRBV9
CASSGGQGASEKLFF
TGTGCCAGCAGCGGGGGACAGGGGGCCTCGGAAAAACTGTTTTTT
>TRBJ2-2|.|once|TRBV4-2
CASSQASANTGELFF
TGTGCCAGCAGCCAAGCCTCCGCAAACACCGGGGAGCTGTTTTTT
>TRBJ1-2|.|.|TRBV5-1
CASRDTTGGYTF
TGCGCCAGCAGAGATACTACCGGAGGCTACACCTTC
>TRBJ1-5|.|.|TRBV30
CAWSEGSNQPQHF
TGTGCCTGGAGTGAAGGTAGCAATCAGCCCCAGCATTTT
>TRBJ2-5|.|.|TRBV11-2
CASSLEAVRPETQYF
TGTGCCAGCAGCTTAGAGGCTGTGAGACCGGAGACCCAGTACTTC